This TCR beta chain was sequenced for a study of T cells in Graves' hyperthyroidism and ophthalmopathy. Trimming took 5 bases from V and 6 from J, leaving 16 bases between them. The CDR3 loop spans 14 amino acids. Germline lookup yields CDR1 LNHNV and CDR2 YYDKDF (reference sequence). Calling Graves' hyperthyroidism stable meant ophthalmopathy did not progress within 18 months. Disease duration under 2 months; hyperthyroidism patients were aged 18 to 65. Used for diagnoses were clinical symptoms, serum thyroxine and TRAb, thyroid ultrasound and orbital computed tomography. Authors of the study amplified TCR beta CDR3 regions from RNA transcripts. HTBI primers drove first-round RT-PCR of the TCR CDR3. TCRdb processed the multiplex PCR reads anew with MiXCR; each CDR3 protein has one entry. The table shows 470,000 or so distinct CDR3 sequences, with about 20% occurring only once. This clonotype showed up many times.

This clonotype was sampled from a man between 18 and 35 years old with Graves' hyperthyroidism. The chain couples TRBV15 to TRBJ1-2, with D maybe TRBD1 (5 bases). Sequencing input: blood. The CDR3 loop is CATSVQGNIDGYTF. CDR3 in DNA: TGTGCCACCAGCGTGCAGGGTAACATTGATGGCTACACCTTC.